The entry below gives a single TCR beta chain sequence along with its context. Amplified TCR beta CDR3 regions came from RNA transcripts. The HTBI primer set was used in a first-round RT-PCR of the TCR CDR3. Using its own MiXCR run on the multiplex PCR reads, TCRdb lists one record per CDR3 protein. Seen here are fewer than 350,000 distinct CDR3 sequences, around a sixth observed once, and the top ten hold about 16%. Germline assignment: CDR1 MNHEY and CDR2 SVGEGT. V shed 6 bases and J shed 3 bases, with 12 bases lying between them. This CDR3 is 15 amino acids long. Patients were excluded because of uncontrolled infection, other autoimmune disease, pregnancy or lactation. These data come from a study of T cells in Graves' hyperthyroidism and ophthalmopathy.

The chain couples TRBV6-2 or TRBV6-3 to TRBJ1-6; possible D gene TRBD1, 5 bases. The TCR originated in a woman in her 40s with Graves' ophthalmopathy. The sample consisted of blood. The CDR3: CASRSTAFYNSPLHF. The CDR3 DNA follows: TGTGCCAGCAGATCGACAGCCTTCTATAATTCACCCCTCCACTTT.